The 11 T cell receptor beta chains presented below share a single source sample, sequenced in a study of patients and donors after allogeneic stem cell transplantation (dated by TCRdb to the early 2020s). Library prep was done by RT-PCR. The sequencer listed for this sample is NextSeq 550. TCRdb cleaned the public reads at Q25 with fastp, built clones with MiXCR and kept in-frame beta chains. Each CDR3 protein appears once, grouped with its most common genes and DNA. The sample table shows some 60,000 distinct CDR3 sequences, and less than 15% are seen once. The ten largest clones capture under 40% of the sample. Sequencing input: blood, either unsorted or a sorted T cell fraction (not recorded which). These receptors came from a human donor who was either an allogeneic HSCT recipient or a stem cell or donor lymphocyte infusion donor (not recorded which). It is not recorded whose cells these are; they may come from a transplant donor.

This rearrangement joins TRBV24-1 to TRBJ2-5; 9 bases map to TRBD1. Germline V gives CDR1 KGHDR, CDR2 SFDVKD. CDR3 length equals 16 residues. J was trimmed by 4 bases and V by 3 bases; bases with no gene match: 8. The CDR3 loop is CATSDNRDRVRETQYF. The DNA of the CDR3 is TGTGCCACCAGTGATAACAGGGACAGGGTAAGAGAGACCCAGTACTTC.

The chain recombines TRBV5-6 with TRBJ2-6, with TRBD1 matching over 7 bases. Germline assignment: CDR1 SGHDT and CDR2 YYEEEE. The CDR3 spans 19 residues. The V gene end was trimmed by 1 base and the J gene end by 0 bases; junction bases not matched to a gene: 10. In DNA, the CDR3 is TGTGCCAGCAGCTTGACCGGGACAGCTCTACTCTCTGGGGCCAACGTCCTGACTTTC. It specifies CASSLTGTALLSGANVLTF.

This chain joins TRBV6-6 and TRBJ2-3, with D perhaps matching TRBD2 (6 bases). This CDR3 region has 17 residues. The V gene lost 2 bases and the J gene lost 1 base, with 16 bases spanning the gap. Germline CDR1 reads MNHNY; CDR2 reads SVGAGI (reference sequence). Here the CDR3 DNA reads TGTGCCAGCAGTTACACTTGGGGCGGGACCGGCACAGATACGCAGTATTTT. This encodes CASSYTWGGTGTDTQYF.

The table lists this clonotype with many counts. The rearrangement joins TRBV3-1 to TRBJ1-2; D gene ambiguous. The CDR3 contains 16 residues. Trimming cost V 4 bases and J 7 bases, with 22 bases left between them. Germline V gene sequence: CDR1 LGHDT, CDR2 YNNKEL (reference sequence). The CDR3 reads CASSPRLDSYTFGYTF. The CDR3 DNA reads as TGTGCCAGCAGCCCCCGTCTAGACTCATACACATTTGGCTACACCTTC. Supplemented by reference TRBV3-1 and TRBJ1-2, the full variable domain reads DTAVSQTPKYLVTQMGNDKSIKCEQNLGHDTMYWYKQDSKKFLKIMFSYNNKELIINETVPNRFSPKSPDKAHLNLHINSLELGDSAVYFCASSPRLDSYTFGYTFGSGTRLTVV.

This clonotype was counted many times. The chain recombines TRBV15 with TRBJ1-1; D remains ambiguous. V was cut by 4 bases and J by 11 bases, with 17 bases left in between. This CDR3 has 13 residues. CDR1 LNHNV and CDR2 YYDKDF come from the germline V gene (reference sequence). DNA of the CDR3: TGTGCCACCAGCAAAGCACCGAGCCGGGAGGCTTTCTTT. Its translation: CATSKAPSREAFF.

This clonotype was seen a few times. The chain combines TRBV30 with TRBJ2-1, with 8 positions matching TRBD2. Germline CDR1 and CDR2: GTSNPN and SVGIG (reference sequence). The junction had 8 bases not matched to a gene; V was cut back by 1 base and J by 9 bases. This CDR3 region has 14 residues. The CDR3 here is CAWSEAGESPEQFF. Written as DNA, the CDR3 is TGTGCCTGGAGTGAAGCGGGAGAGTCCCCTGAGCAGTTCTTC.

The chain uses TRBV6-5 and TRBJ2-3; 9 bases fit TRBD1. The CDR3 contains 14 residues. Trimming cost V 9 bases and J 6 bases; bases outside gene matches: 10. CDR1 is MNHEY, CDR2 SVGAGI, per germline. The CDR3 nucleotides read TGTGCCAGTAACGGACAGGGGTTGGACGATACGCAGTATTTT. The encoded protein is CASNGQGLDDTQYF.

The chain recombines TRBV6-5 with TRBJ2-3; TRBD2 agrees at 12 bases. V was pared by 4 bases and J by 2 bases, with 10 bases of the junction left unmatched. The CDR3 covers 18 residues. Germline assignment: CDR1 MNHEY and CDR2 SVGAGI. CDR3 sequence (DNA): TGTGCCAGCAGTTCCCCCGGACTAGCGGGACTATCCACAGATACGCAGTATTTT. Translating it yields CASSSPGLAGLSTDTQYF.

The chain carries TRBV25-1 and TRBJ2-4; D perhaps matches TRBD2 (6 bases). Trimming removed 3 bases at V and 4 bases at J, with 10 bases between. This CDR3 region has 14 residues. The germline V gene encodes CDR1 MGHDK and CDR2 SYGVNS. CDR3 sequence reads: CASSDQGGKNIQYF. CDR3 sequence (DNA): TGTGCCAGCAGTGATCAGGGAGGTAAAAACATTCAGTACTTC.

In this sample, this clonotype turned up a few times. The V call is TRBV29-1, the J call TRBJ2-7, with a weak D call TRBD2 (5 bases). This CDR3 contains 13 residues. Deletions cut 1 base from V and 0 bases from J, with 7 bases between. Germline lookup yields CDR1 SQVTM and CDR2 ANQGSEA. The CDR3 loop reads CSVEGTPSYEQYF. The CDR3 DNA reads as TGCAGCGTTGAAGGGACTCCCTCCTACGAGCAGTACTTC.

This clonotype has more than one count but fewer than ten. The chain carries TRBV6-5 and TRBJ1-1; D is unclear. Trimming removed 4 bases at V and 3 bases at J, with 15 bases between. Looked up from germline, CDR1 is MNHEY and CDR2 is SVGAGI. The CDR3 extends over 15 amino acids. This CDR3 is CASSSNVPSHTEAFF. The CDR3 DNA follows: TGTGCCAGCAGTTCCAACGTCCCATCCCACACTGAAGCTTTCTTT.